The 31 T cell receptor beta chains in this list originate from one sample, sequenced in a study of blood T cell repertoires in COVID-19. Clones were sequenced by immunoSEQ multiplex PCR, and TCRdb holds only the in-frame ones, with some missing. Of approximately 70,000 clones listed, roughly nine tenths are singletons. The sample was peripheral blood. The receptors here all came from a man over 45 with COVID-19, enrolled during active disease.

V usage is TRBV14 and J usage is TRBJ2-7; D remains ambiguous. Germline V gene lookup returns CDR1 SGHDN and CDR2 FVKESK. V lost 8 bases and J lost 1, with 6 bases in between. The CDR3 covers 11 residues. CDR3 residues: CASVQSYEQYV. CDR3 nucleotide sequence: TGTGCCAGCGTACAGTCCTACGAGCAGTACGTC.

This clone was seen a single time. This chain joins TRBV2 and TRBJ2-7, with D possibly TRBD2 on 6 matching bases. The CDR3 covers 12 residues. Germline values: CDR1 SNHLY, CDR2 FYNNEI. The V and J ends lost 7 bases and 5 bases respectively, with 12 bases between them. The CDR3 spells CASKDRGNEQYF. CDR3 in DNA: TGTGCCAGCAAGGATCGGGGGAACGAGCAGTACTTC.

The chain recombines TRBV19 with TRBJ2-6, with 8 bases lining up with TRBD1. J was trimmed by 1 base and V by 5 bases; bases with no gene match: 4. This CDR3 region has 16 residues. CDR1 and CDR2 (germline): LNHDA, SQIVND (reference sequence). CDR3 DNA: TGTGCCAGTAGTCCCCAGGGGGCGTCTGGGGCCAACGTCCTGACTTTC. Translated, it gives CASSPQGASGANVLTF.

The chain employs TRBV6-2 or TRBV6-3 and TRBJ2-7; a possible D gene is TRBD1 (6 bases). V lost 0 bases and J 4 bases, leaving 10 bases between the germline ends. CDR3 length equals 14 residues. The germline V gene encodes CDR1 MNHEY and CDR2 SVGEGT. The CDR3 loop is CASSYSGGIYEQYF. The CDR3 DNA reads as TGTGCCAGCAGTTACTCAGGGGGAATTTACGAGCAGTACTTC.

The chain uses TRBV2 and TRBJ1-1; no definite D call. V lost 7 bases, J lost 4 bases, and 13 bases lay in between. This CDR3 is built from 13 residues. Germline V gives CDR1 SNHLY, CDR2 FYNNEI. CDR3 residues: CASIGELATEAFF. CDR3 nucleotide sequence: TGTGCCAGCATCGGAGAGTTGGCCACTGAAGCTTTCTTT.

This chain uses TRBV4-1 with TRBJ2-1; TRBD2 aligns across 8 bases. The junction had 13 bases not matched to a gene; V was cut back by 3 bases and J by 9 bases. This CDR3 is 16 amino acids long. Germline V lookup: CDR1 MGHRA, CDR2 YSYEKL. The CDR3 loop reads CASSQRREGPIGEQFF. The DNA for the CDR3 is TGCGCCAGCAGCCAGCGACGGGAGGGCCCGATCGGTGAGCAGTTCTTC.

CDR3 sequence reads: CASSQDRGSGEQYF. CDR3 nucleotide sequence: TGCGCCAGCAGCCAAGATCGGGGGAGCGGCGAGCAGTACTTC. This chain uses TRBV4-3 with TRBJ2-7, with a tentative D call TRBD2 (6 bases). Trimming pared 0 bases from V and 6 bases from J, leaving 12 bases between. CDR3 length: 14 amino acids. Germline CDR1 reads LGHNA; CDR2 reads YSLEER.

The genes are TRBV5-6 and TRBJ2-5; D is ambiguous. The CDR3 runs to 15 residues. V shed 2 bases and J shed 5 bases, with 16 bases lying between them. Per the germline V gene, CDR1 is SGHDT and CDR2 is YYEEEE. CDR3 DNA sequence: TGTGCCAGCAGCTTACTTTCGGGTACCAAGGAGACCCAGTACTTC. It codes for CASSLLSGTKETQYF.

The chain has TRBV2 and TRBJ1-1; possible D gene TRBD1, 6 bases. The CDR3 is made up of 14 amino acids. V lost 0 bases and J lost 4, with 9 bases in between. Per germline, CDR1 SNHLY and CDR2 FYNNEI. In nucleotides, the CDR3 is TGTGCCAGCAGTGAAGCAGGGACATCCACTGAAGCTTTCTTT. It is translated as CASSEAGTSTEAFF.

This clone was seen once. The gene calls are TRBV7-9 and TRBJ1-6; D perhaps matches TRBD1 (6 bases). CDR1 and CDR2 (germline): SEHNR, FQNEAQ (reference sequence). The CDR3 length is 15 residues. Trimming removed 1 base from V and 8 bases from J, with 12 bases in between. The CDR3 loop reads CASSLVAGAYSPLHF. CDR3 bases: TGTGCCAGCAGCTTAGTAGCAGGGGCCTATTCACCCCTCCACTTT.

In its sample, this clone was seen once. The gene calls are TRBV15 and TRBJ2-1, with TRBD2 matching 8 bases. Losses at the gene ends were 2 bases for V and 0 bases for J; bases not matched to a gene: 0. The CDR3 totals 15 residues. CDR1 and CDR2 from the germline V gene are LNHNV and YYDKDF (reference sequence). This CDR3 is CATSRLAGSYNEQFF. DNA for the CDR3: TGTGCCACCAGCAGACTAGCGGGCTCCTACAATGAGCAGTTCTTC.

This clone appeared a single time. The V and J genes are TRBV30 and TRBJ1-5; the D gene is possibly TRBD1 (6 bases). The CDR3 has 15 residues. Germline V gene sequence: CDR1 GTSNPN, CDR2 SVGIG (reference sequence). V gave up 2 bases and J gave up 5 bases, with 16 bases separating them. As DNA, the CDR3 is TGTGCCTGGAGTTTTGGGGGGGCGCAGGATCAGCCCCAGCATTTT. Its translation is CAWSFGGAQDQPQHF. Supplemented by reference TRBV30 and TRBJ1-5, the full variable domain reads SQTIHQWPATLVQPVGSPLSLECTVEGTSNPNLYWYRQAAGRGLQLLFYSVGIGQISSEVPQNLSASRPQDRQFILSSKKLLLSDSGFYLCAWSFGGAQDQPQHFGDGTRLSIL.

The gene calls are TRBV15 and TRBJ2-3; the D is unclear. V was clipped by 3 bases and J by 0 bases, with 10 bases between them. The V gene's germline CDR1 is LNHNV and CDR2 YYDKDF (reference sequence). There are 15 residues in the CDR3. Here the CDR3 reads CATSSRSYSTDTQYF. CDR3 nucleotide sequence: TGTGCCACCAGCAGCCGTAGTTATAGCACAGATACGCAGTATTTT.

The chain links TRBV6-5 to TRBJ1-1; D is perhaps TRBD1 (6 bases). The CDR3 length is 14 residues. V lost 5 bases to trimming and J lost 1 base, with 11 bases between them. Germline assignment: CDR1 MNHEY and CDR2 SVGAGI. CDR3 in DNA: TGTGCCAGCAGTCTCGAAGGGGGGAACACTGAAGCTTTCTTT. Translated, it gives CASSLEGGNTEAFF.

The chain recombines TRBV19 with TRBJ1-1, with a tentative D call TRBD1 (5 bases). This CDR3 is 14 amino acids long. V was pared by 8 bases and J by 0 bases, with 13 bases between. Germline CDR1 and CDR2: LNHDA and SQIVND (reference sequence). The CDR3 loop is CASSKGLMNTEAFF. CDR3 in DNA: TGTGCCAGTTCCAAGGGGCTCATGAACACTGAAGCTTTCTTT.

The CDR3 coding sequence is TGTGCCAGCAGCCTGCAGGGGGTGGACAATCAGCCCCAGCATTTT. It yields the protein CASSLQGVDNQPQHF. This chain joins TRBV5-4 and TRBJ1-5; TRBD1 aligns across 7 bases. Germline values: CDR1 SGHNT, CDR2 YYREEE (reference sequence). J was trimmed by 3 bases and V by 4 bases; bases with no gene match: 7. The CDR3 runs to 15 residues.

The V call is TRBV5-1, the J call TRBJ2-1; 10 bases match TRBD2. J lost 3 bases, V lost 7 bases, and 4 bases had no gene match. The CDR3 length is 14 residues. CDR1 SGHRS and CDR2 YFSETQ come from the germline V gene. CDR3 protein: CASGGTSDYNEQFF. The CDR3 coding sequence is TGCGCCAGCGGAGGGACTAGCGACTACAATGAGCAGTTCTTC.

CDR3 in DNA: TGTGCCAGCAGCCAGGGGCGGATGGCCAAAAACATTCAGTACTTC. Translating gives CASSQGRMAKNIQYF. The chain uses TRBV3-1 (or the pseudogene TRBV3-2) and TRBJ2-4; D is possibly TRBD1 (5 bases). The CDR3 loop spans 15 amino acids. Germline values: CDR1 LGHDT, CDR2 YNNKEL (reference sequence). The V end lost 3 bases, the J end lost 1 base, and 10 bases lay between the germline ends.

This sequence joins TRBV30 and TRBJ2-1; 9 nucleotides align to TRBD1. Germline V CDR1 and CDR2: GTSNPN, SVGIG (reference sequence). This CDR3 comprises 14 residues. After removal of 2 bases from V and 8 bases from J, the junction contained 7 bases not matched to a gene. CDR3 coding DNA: TGTGCCTGGAGTAAGGGACAGGGAAGGGATGAGCAGTTCTTC. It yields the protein CAWSKGQGRDEQFF.

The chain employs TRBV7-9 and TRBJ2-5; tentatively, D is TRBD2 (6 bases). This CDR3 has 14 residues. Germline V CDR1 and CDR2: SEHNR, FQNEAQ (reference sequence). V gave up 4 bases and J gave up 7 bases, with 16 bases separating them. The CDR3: CASSSPGLVATQYF. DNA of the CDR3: TGTGCCAGCAGCTCACCGGGACTGGTAGCGACCCAGTACTTC.

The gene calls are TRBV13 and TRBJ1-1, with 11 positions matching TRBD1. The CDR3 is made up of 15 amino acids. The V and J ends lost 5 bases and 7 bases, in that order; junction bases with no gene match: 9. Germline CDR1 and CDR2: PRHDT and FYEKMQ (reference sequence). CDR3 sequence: CASSPGQGDYYEAFF. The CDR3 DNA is TGTGCCAGCAGCCCGGGACAGGGGGACTATTATGAAGCTTTCTTT. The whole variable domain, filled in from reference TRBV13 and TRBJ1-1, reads AAGVIQSPRHLIKEKRETATLKCYPIPRHDTVYWYQQGPGQDPQFLISFYEKMQSDKGSIPDRFSAQQFSDYHSELNMSSLELGDSALYFCASSPGQGDYYEAFFGQGTRLTVV.

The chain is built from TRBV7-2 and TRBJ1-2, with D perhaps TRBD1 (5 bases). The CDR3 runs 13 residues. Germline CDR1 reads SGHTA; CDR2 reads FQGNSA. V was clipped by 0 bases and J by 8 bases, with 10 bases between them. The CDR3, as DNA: TGTGCCAGCAGCTTAGCGAAGGGGAACGGCTACACCTTC. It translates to CASSLAKGNGYTF.

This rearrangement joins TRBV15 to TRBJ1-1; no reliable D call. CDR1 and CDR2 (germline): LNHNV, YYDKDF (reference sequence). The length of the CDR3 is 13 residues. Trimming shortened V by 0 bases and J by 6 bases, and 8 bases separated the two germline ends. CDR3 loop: CATSRDLGSEAFF. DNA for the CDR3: TGTGCCACCAGCAGAGATCTGGGCTCTGAAGCTTTCTTT.

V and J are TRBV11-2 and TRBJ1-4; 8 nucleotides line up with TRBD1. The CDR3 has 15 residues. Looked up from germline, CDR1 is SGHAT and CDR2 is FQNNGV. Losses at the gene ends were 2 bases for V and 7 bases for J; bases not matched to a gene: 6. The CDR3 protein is CASSLRPGGSEKLFF. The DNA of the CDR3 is TGTGCCAGCAGCTTAAGGCCAGGGGGCAGTGAAAAACTGTTTTTT.

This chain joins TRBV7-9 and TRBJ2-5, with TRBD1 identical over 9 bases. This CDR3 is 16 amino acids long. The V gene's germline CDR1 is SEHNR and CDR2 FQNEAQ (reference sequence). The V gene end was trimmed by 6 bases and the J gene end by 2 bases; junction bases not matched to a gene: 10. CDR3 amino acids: CASSFRTGVEQETQYF. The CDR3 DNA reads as TGTGCCAGCAGTTTTCGGACAGGGGTGGAGCAAGAGACCCAGTACTTC.

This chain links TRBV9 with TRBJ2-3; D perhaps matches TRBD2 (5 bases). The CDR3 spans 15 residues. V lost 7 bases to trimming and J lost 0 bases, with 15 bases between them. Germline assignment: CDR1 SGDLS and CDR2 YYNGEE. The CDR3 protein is CASAPDSPSTDTQYF. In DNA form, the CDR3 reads TGTGCCAGCGCCCCGGACTCGCCTAGCACAGATACGCAGTATTTT. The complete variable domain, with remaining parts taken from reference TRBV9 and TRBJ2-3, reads DSGVTQTPKHLITATGQRVTLRCSPRSGDLSVYWYQQSLDQGLQFLIQYYNGEERAKGNILERFSAQQFPDLHSELNLSSLELGDSALYFCASAPDSPSTDTQYFGPGTRLTVL.

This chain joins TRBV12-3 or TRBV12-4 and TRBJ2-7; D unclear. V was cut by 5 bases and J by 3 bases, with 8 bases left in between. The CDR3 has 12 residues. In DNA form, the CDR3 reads TGTGCCAGCAGTGAGTCAAGCTACGAGCAGTACTTC. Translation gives CASSESSYEQYF.

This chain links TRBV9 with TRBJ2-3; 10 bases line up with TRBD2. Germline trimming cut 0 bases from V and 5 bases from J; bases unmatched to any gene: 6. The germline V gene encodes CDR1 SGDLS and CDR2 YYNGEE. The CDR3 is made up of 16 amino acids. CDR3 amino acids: CASSVDLAGVLDTQYF. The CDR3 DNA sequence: TGTGCCAGCAGCGTAGACCTAGCGGGAGTTTTAGATACGCAGTATTTT.

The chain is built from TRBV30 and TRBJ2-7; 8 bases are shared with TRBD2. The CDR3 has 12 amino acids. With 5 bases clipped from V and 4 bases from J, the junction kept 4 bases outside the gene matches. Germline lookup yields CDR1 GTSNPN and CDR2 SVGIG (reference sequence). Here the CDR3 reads CAWSSGGYEQYF. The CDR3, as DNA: TGTGCCTGGTCCAGCGGGGGTTACGAGCAGTACTTC. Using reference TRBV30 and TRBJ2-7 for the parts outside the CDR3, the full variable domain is SQTIHQWPATLVQPVGSPLSLECTVEGTSNPNLYWYRQAAGRGLQLLFYSVGIGQISSEVPQNLSASRPQDRQFILSSKKLLLSDSGFYLCAWSSGGYEQYFGPGTRLTVT.

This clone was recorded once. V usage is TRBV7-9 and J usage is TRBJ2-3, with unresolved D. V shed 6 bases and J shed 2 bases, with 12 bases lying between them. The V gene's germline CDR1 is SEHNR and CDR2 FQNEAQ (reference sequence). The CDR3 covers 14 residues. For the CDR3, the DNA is TGTGCCAGCAGTCCTCCGTCTTTCACAGATACGCAGTATTTT. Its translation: CASSPPSFTDTQYF.

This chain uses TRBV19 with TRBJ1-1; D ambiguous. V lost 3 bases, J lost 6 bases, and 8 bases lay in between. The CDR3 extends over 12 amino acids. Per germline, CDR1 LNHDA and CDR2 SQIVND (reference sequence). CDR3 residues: CASSIEGSEAFF. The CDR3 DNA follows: TGTGCCAGTAGTATTGAGGGCTCTGAAGCTTTCTTT.